The 29 T cell receptor beta chains below were found in one sample sequenced in a study of neurological immune-mediated disorders. TCRdb reanalysed the 5' RACE reads using MiXCR and keeps one entry per CDR3 protein. The data hold roughly 60,000 distinct CDR3 sequences, with about 10% observed a single time. Time point defined: longitudinal time-point 2. Sequenced input: PBMCs. These receptor sequences come from a man younger than 40 in good health.

This clonotype has ten or more counts. The chain couples TRBV10-3 to TRBJ2-5; D ambiguous. Looked up from germline, CDR1 is ENHRY and CDR2 is SYGVKD. This CDR3 spans 14 amino acids. V lost 3 bases to trimming and J lost 2 bases, with 10 bases between them. CDR3 residues: CAISEGLRQETQYF. The CDR3 DNA sequence: TGTGCCATCAGTGAAGGGCTCCGTCAAGAGACCCAGTACTTC.

About this clonotype itself: An end of the junction does not agree with germline; a read error may underlie this. The V call is TRBV24-1, the J call TRBJ2-1, with D possibly being TRBD1 or TRBD2 (5 bases each). There are 14 residues in the CDR3. Per germline, CDR1 KGHDR and CDR2 SFDVKD. The CDR3 region is CATSDGGSYNEQLF. The CDR3 DNA reads as TGTGCCACCAGTGATGGGGGAAGCTACAATGAGCAGTTATTC.

This clonotype was seen ten or more times. V is TRBV7-9 and J is TRBJ1-5; D remains unclear. The CDR3 extends over 13 amino acids. The ends were cut back, 5 bases at V and 3 bases at J, with 8 bases in the middle. Germline V gene lookup returns CDR1 SEHNR and CDR2 FQNEAQ (reference sequence). CDR3 residues: CASSRTFNQPQHF. CDR3 coding DNA: TGTGCCAGCAGCCGGACCTTCAATCAGCCCCAGCATTTT. The full variable domain, its missing parts supplied by reference TRBV7-9 and TRBJ1-5, is DTGVSQNPRHKITKRGQNVTFRCDPISEHNRLYWYRQTLGQGPEFLTYFQNEAQLEKSRLLSDRFSAERPKGSFSTLEIQRTEQGDSAMYLCASSRTFNQPQHFGDGTRLSIL.

This clonotype has ten or more counts. This sequence joins TRBV7-2 and TRBJ1-3; a weak D match, TRBD1 (5 bases). V lost 0 bases and J 1 base, leaving 7 bases between the germline ends. The CDR3 runs 15 residues. CDR1 and CDR2 (germline): SGHTA, FQGNSA. The CDR3 here is CASSLAGGSGNTIYF. For the CDR3, the DNA is TGTGCCAGCAGCTTAGCCGGGGGATCTGGAAACACCATATATTTT. The full variable domain, completed using reference TRBV7-2 and TRBJ1-3, is GAGVSQSPSNKVTEKGKDVELRCDPISGHTALYWYRQSLGQGLEFLIYFQGNSAPDKSGLPSDRFSAERTGGSVSTLTIQRTQQEDSAVYLCASSLAGGSGNTIYFGEGSWLTVV.

This clonotype has a count of ten or more. The CDR3 nucleotides read TGTGCCAGCAGAAACCGGGACACTCTCCAAGAGACCCAGTACTTC. Its translation is CASRNRDTLQETQYF. This rearrangement joins TRBV7-2 to TRBJ2-5; D may be TRBD1 (6 bases). This CDR3 comprises 15 residues. Germline lookup yields CDR1 SGHTA and CDR2 FQGNSA. Trimming removed 6 bases at V and 1 base at J, with 15 bases between. Full variable domain (outside the CDR3, taken from reference TRBV7-2 and TRBJ2-5): GAGVSQSPSNKVTEKGKDVELRCDPISGHTALYWYRQSLGQGLEFLIYFQGNSAPDKSGLPSDRFSAERTGGSVSTLTIQRTQQEDSAVYLCASRNRDTLQETQYFGPGTRLLVL.

At least ten counts were recorded for this clonotype. The J gene is TRBJ2-2, the V gene TRBV2; 11 bases fit TRBD2. The CDR3 is 16 amino acids. Germline loops: CDR1 SNHLY, CDR2 FYNNEI. V shed 6 bases, J shed 5 bases, and the junction held 8 bases outside the gene matches. This chain's CDR3 is CASSPTSGRITGELFF. In nucleotides, the CDR3 is TGTGCCAGCAGCCCAACTAGCGGGAGAATAACCGGGGAGCTGTTTTTT.

In the case of this clonotype: A much bigger clone sits one base away, suggesting this may be a read error. This chain links TRBV9 with TRBJ2-1; 12 bases line up with TRBD2. The CDR3 is 15 amino acids. Germline V gene lookup returns CDR1 SGDLS and CDR2 YYNGEE. The CDR3 spells CANSPRLAGAGEQFF. CDR3 nucleotide sequence: TGTGCCAACAGCCCAAGACTAGCGGGAGCGGGTGAGCAGTTCTTC. Full variable domain (remainder filled in from reference TRBV9 and TRBJ2-1): DSGVTQTPKHLITATGQRVTLRCSPRSGDLSVYWYQQSLDQGLQFLIQYYNGEERAKGNILERFSAQQFPDLHSELNLSSLELGDSALYFCANSPRLAGAGEQFFGPGTRLTVL.

The sample holds many counts of this clonotype. The J gene is TRBJ2-7, the V gene TRBV5-1; 10 positions agree with TRBD2. Germline lookup yields CDR1 SGHRS and CDR2 YFSETQ. V lost 4 bases and J lost 6; bases outside the gene matches: 16. The CDR3 is made up of 17 amino acids. CDR3: CASSPGLAARASSEQYF. CDR3 nucleotides: TGCGCCAGCAGCCCTGGACTAGCGGCCCGTGCTTCGAGCGAGCAGTACTTC.

This clonotype occurred many times. This rearrangement joins TRBV7-6 to TRBJ2-3; TRBD2 matches at 8 bases. Looked up from germline, CDR1 is SGHVS and CDR2 is FNYEAQ. The V gene end was trimmed by 5 bases and the J gene end by 5 bases; junction bases not matched to a gene: 12. CDR3 length: 16 residues. In DNA, the CDR3 is TGTGCCAGCAGCCCCCGGCCGGGACTAGGTATAGATACGCAGTATTTT. Amino acids: CASSPRPGLGIDTQYF.

This clonotype has at least ten counts. One end of the junction does not line up with germline, which may come from a read error. The chain joins TRBV12-3 or TRBV12-4 to TRBJ2-7; TRBD1 is a possible D gene (6 bases). CDR3 length: 13 residues. DNA of the CDR3: TGTGACAGCCCAGGCAGGGGAAGCCACGAGCAGTACTTC. This sequence encodes CDSPGRGSHEQYF.

This clonotype was found many times. The chain has TRBV29-1 and TRBJ2-7; maybe TRBD1 (6 bases). Germline lookup yields CDR1 SQVTM and CDR2 ANQGSEA. CDR3 size: 14 residues. Trimming pared 6 bases from V and 1 base from J, leaving 16 bases between. The chain's CDR3 is CSVQDRSGSYEQYF. The CDR3 nucleotides are TGCAGCGTGCAGGACAGATCGGGATCCTACGAGCAGTACTTC.

This clonotype has a count of ten or more. CDR3 region: CASSLPALNTEAFF. The CDR3 DNA is TGCGCCAGCAGCTTGCCAGCACTGAACACTGAAGCTTTCTTT. J is TRBJ1-1 and V is TRBV5-1; D is undetermined. The germline V gene has CDR1 SGHRS and CDR2 YFSETQ. The length of the CDR3 is 14 residues. Deletions cut 1 base from V and 0 bases from J, with 7 bases between. Full variable domain (missing parts from reference TRBV5-1 and TRBJ1-1): KAGVTQTPRYLIKTRGQQVTLSCSPISGHRSVSWYQQTPGQGLQFLFEYFSETQRNKGNFPGRFSGRQFSNSRSEMNVSTLELGDSALYLCASSLPALNTEAFFGQGTRLTVV.

This clonotype appeared many times. The CDR3 DNA reads as TGCGCCAGCAGCTGGACTGATTTGGACAGAAACACTGAAGCTTTCTTT. Translation gives CASSWTDLDRNTEAFF. The V call is TRBV5-1, the J call TRBJ1-1, with a weak D call TRBD1 (6 bases). Trimming removed 3 bases at V and 2 bases at J, with 17 bases between. Germline CDR1 SGHRS, CDR2 YFSETQ. The CDR3 spans 16 residues.

This clonotype was seen many times. The chain combines TRBV9 with TRBJ1-1; unclear D gene. Germline V gene lookup returns CDR1 SGDLS and CDR2 YYNGEE. Trimming pared 0 bases from V and 4 bases from J, leaving 13 bases between. CDR3 length equals 15 residues. CDR3 sequence: CASSVAAGMSTEAFF. The CDR3 DNA is TGTGCCAGCAGCGTAGCTGCGGGTATGAGCACTGAAGCTTTCTTT.

Concerning this clonotype itself: This may arise from a read error, as a much more abundant clone is one base away. The V and J genes are TRBV6-1 and TRBJ1-5; D possibly uses TRBD1 or TRBD2 (6 bases each). The J call is in doubt because the DNA end fits TRBJ2-3 better. Germline assignment: CDR1 MNHNS and CDR2 SASEGT. CDR3 length: 13 amino acids. The CDR3 nucleotides read TGTGCCAGCAGTCGCGAAGGGGGGCAGCCCCAGTATTTT. Amino acids: CASSREGGQPQYF.

This clonotype was observed a handful of times. This chain uses TRBV20-1 with TRBJ2-3; D call uncertain. With 0 bases removed from V and 2 bases from J, the gap between germline ends came to 12 bases. This CDR3 comprises 15 residues. Germline V lookup: CDR1 DFQATT, CDR2 SNEGSKA (reference sequence). CDR3 amino acids: CSAREVEILTDTQYF. CDR3 bases: TGCAGTGCTAGAGAGGTCGAGATACTCACAGATACGCAGTATTTT.

This clonotype has only a few counts. The V gene is TRBV29-1, the J gene TRBJ2-7; 11 bases align to TRBD2. The CDR3 sequence is 12 residues long. V dropped 6 bases and J dropped 6; count of bases not matched to a gene: 4. Germline values: CDR1 SQVTM, CDR2 ANQGSEA. CDR3 nucleotide sequence: TGCAGCGTGGGACTAGCGGCCCCCGAGCAGTACTTC. Translation: CSVGLAAPEQYF.

In its sample, this clonotype was seen many times. This chain joins TRBV5-1 and TRBJ1-1; 9 bases are a match to TRBD1. This CDR3 contains 14 residues. V was clipped by 3 bases and J by 6 bases; unmatched bases: 6. Germline CDR1 is SGHRS and CDR2 is YFSETQ. The CDR3 DNA reads as TGCGCCAGCAGCTCCGGGACAGGGAGACCTGAAGCTTTCTTT. It specifies CASSSGTGRPEAFF.

This clonotype was detected only a few times. The genes are TRBV18 and TRBJ2-2, with D unclear. V was pared by 1 base and J by 2 bases, with 11 bases between. CDR1 is KGHSH, CDR2 LQKENI, per germline. There are 16 residues in the CDR3. The CDR3 is CASSPRLDGNTGELFF. The CDR3 DNA follows: TGTGCCAGCTCACCACGTCTGGACGGAAACACCGGGGAGCTGTTTTTT.

This chain uses TRBV20-1 with TRBJ1-5; D possibly corresponds to TRBD1 (5 bases). Trimming shortened V by 0 bases and J by 7 bases, and 10 bases separated the two germline ends. Germline V gives CDR1 DFQATT, CDR2 SNEGSKA (reference sequence). The CDR3 runs to 13 residues. CDR3 sequence: CSAREGEWQPQHF. CDR3 nucleotide sequence: TGCAGTGCTAGAGAAGGGGAGTGGCAGCCCCAGCATTTT.

The table lists this clonotype with many counts. Mismatch with germline at one junction end may stem from a read error. This chain links TRBV20-1 with TRBJ2-1, with TRBD2 identical over 12 bases. The CDR3 consists of 13 residues. Germline V gene data show CDR1 as DFQATT and CDR2 as SNEGSKA (reference sequence). The CDR3 DNA sequence: TGCAGTTCTAGCGGGAGGGCCATCAATGAGCAGTTCTTC. It specifies CSSSGRAINEQFF.

This clonotype was found many times. The chain's CDR3 is CASSLQLTGGNEQFF. The CDR3 nucleotides read TGCGCCAGCAGCCTCCAACTGACAGGGGGTAATGAGCAGTTCTTC. This chain joins TRBV4-1 and TRBJ2-1; 9 positions match TRBD1. Per germline, CDR1 MGHRA and CDR2 YSYEKL. J lost 7 bases, V lost 4 bases, and 8 bases had no gene match. This CDR3 contains 15 residues.

This clonotype has at least ten counts. This chain connects TRBV27 to TRBJ1-4, with D tentatively TRBD1 (5 bases). This CDR3 is built from 14 residues. The V end lost 1 base, the J end lost 7 bases, and 10 bases lay between the germline ends. The germline V gene encodes CDR1 MNHEY and CDR2 SMNVEV (reference sequence). CDR3 loop: CASSLLQGSEKLFF. The CDR3 DNA sequence: TGTGCCAGCAGTTTATTGCAGGGTTCTGAAAAACTGTTTTTT.

This clonotype showed up many times. The chain joins TRBV7-9 to TRBJ1-1, with D possibly TRBD1 on 5 matching bases. Germline loops: CDR1 SEHNR, CDR2 FQNEAQ (reference sequence). This CDR3 has 14 residues. Trimming removed 5 bases at V and 1 base at J, with 11 bases between. CDR3 sequence (DNA): TGTGCCAGCAGCGAGGAGGGGTGGAACACTGAAGCTTTCTTT. It translates to CASSEEGWNTEAFF. The complete variable domain, with remaining parts taken from reference TRBV7-9 and TRBJ1-1, reads DTGVSQNPRHKITKRGQNVTFRCDPISEHNRLYWYRQTLGQGPEFLTYFQNEAQLEKSRLLSDRFSAERPKGSFSTLEIQRTEQGDSAMYLCASSEEGWNTEAFFGQGTRLTVV.

There are many counts of this clonotype. This rearrangement joins TRBV6-5 to TRBJ2-2, with D possibly TRBD1 on 5 matching bases. CDR3 length: 16 amino acids. The V gene's germline CDR1 is MNHEY and CDR2 SVGAGI. The V end was cut by 0 bases, the J end by 1 base, with 9 bases between. The CDR3 is CASSYSYGQNTGELFF. In DNA, the CDR3 is TGTGCCAGCAGTTACTCGTACGGACAGAACACCGGGGAGCTGTTTTTT.

This clonotype was seen many times. V usage is TRBV5-1 and J usage is TRBJ2-1; no firm D call. Between the trimmed V and J ends, which lost 1 base and 8 bases, there was a span of 4 bases. CDR1 and CDR2 from the germline V gene are SGHRS and YFSETQ. CDR3 length: 11 amino acids. The CDR3 sequence: CASSLSHEQFF. The CDR3 DNA reads as TGCGCCAGCAGCTTGAGCCATGAGCAGTTCTTC.

This clonotype has at least ten counts. V usage is TRBV6-4 and J usage is TRBJ1-1; no definite D call. CDR1 is MRHNA and CDR2 is SNTAGT in the germline V gene. Deletions cut 6 bases from V and 1 base from J, with 9 bases between. The length of the CDR3 is 13 residues. CDR3 residues: CASRAGTNTEAFF. The CDR3 region has the DNA TGTGCCAGCAGGGCGGGCACGAACACTGAAGCTTTCTTT.

Turning to this clonotype: A much larger clonotype is one base distant, so this may be a read error. The CDR3 nucleotides read TGCGCCAGCAGCACCCGGGACGGGGCCCACGAGCAGTACTTC. Translated, it gives CASSTRDGAHEQYF. J is TRBJ2-7 and V is TRBV5-1; D assignment may be TRBD1 or TRBD2 (5 bases each). V was clipped by 4 bases and J by 5 bases, with 16 bases between them. Germline CDR1 is SGHRS and CDR2 is YFSETQ. This CDR3 region has 14 residues.

The sample holds a few counts of this clonotype. The chain has TRBV20-1 and TRBJ2-3; 8 bases fit TRBD2. The CDR3 extends over 13 amino acids. Trimming cost V 3 bases and J 6 bases; bases outside gene matches: 5. Germline V CDR1 and CDR2: DFQATT, SNEGSKA (reference sequence). This CDR3 reads CSASGGAWDTQYF. CDR3 DNA sequence: TGCAGTGCTAGCGGGGGGGCCTGGGATACGCAGTATTTT.